The present entry profiles one T cell receptor beta chain with its context. Method: immunoSEQ multiplex PCR; TCRdb's copy keeps in-frame clones and lacks some. The sample records fewer than 350,000 clones, around 90% being singletons. The data stem from a study of blood T cell repertoires in COVID-19. Study-level background: Collection of acute and convalescent COVID-19 samples took place in the United States, Italy and Spain. From T cells, B-cell-depleted T cells, or PBMCs came the material, which was cDNA or gDNA.

Seattle enrolled patients during active infection and tracked them longitudinally. This CDR3 region has 16 residues. The ends were cut back, 3 bases at V and 7 bases at J, with 16 bases in the middle. The germline V gene encodes CDR1 LGHDT and CDR2 YNNKEL (reference sequence). Sequencing was carried out using peripheral blood. This TCR was recovered from a woman aged 30 to 39 with COVID-19, enrolled during active disease. The V gene is TRBV3-1 (or the pseudogene TRBV3-2), the J gene TRBJ1-6, with D tentatively TRBD1 (6 bases). Written as DNA, the CDR3 is TGTGCCAGCAGCCAGGAAGGTAACGGACAGAATTCACCCCTCCACTTT. Translated, it gives CASSQEGNGQNSPLHF.